The 5 T cell receptor beta chains presented below share a single source sample, sequenced in a study of shared clonotypes between healthy human individuals. TCRdb's table, derived via immunoSEQ multiplex PCR, lists solely in-frame clones and lacks some. This sample has roughly 1,100,000 clones, with roughly 80% found just once. Material for sequencing was memory CD4+ T cells sorted from blood. Described subset: CD45RA-negative fraction. These receptors were obtained from a man aged 18 to 29 in good health.

The chain uses TRBV30 and TRBJ2-2, with 7 bases matching TRBD2. There are 13 residues in the CDR3. CDR1 is GTSNPN, CDR2 SVGIG, per germline (reference sequence). J was trimmed by 7 bases and V by 4 bases; bases with no gene match: 6. This chain's CDR3 is CAWKKRDHGELFF. CDR3 bases: TGTGCCTGGAAGAAGCGGGACCACGGGGAGCTGTTTTTT.

The rearrangement uses TRBV28 and TRBJ1-2; 7 bases match TRBD1. CDR3 length: 15 amino acids. The junction had 6 bases not matched to a gene; V was cut back by 2 bases and J by 3 bases. In germline, CDR1 is MDHEN, CDR2 SYDVKM. CDR3 coding DNA: TGTGCCAGCAGTTTAGGGGGACAGAGTCACTATGGCTACACCTTC. This codes for CASSLGGQSHYGYTF.

This sequence joins TRBV10-1 and TRBJ2-3; the D is unclear. The CDR3 runs 13 residues. Deletions cut 5 bases from V and 4 bases from J, with 10 bases between. Per germline, CDR1 WNHNN and CDR2 SYGVQD (reference sequence). The CDR3 sequence is CASSRAASDTQYF. DNA of the CDR3: TGCGCCAGCAGTCGGGCAGCTTCAGATACGCAGTATTTT.

This chain connects TRBV28 to TRBJ1-6; D is uncertain. The CDR3 totals 12 residues. The germline CDR1 and CDR2 sequences are MDHEN and SYDVKM. V was trimmed by 7 bases and J by 5 bases, leaving 6 bases between them. DNA for the CDR3: TGTGCCAGCACCGGCAATAATTCACCCCTCCACTTT. Its translation is CASTGNNSPLHF.

This chain connects TRBV6-6 to TRBJ2-5; D may match TRBD1 or TRBD2 (5 bases each). The germline CDR1 and CDR2 sequences are MNHNY and SVGAGI (reference sequence). The ends were cut back, 6 bases at V and 4 bases at J, with 21 bases in the middle. The length of the CDR3 is 16 residues. CDR3 coding DNA: TGTGCCAGCAGCCTACTAGGGGTTAAGGTCGGAGAGACCCAGTACTTC. Translated: CASSLLGVKVGETQYF.